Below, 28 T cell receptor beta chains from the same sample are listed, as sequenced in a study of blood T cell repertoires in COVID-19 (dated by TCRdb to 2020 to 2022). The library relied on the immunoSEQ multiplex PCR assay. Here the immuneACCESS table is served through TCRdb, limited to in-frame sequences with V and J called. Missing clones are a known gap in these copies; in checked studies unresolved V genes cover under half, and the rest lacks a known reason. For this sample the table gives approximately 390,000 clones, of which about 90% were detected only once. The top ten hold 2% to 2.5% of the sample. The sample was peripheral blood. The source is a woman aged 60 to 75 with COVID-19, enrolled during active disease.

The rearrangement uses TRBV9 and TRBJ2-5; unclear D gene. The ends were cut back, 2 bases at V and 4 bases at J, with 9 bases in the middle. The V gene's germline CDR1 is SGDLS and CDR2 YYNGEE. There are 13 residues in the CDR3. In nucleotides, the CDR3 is TGTGCCAGCAGCGTCGCCCAGCGAGAGACCCAGTACTTC. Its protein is CASSVAQRETQYF.

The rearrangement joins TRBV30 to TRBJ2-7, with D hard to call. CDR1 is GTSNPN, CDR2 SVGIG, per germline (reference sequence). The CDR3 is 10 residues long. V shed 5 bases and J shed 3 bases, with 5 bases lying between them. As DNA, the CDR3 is TGTGCCTGGGGTCTCTACGAGCAGTACTTC. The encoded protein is CAWGLYEQYF. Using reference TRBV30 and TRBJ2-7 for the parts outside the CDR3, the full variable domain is SQTIHQWPATLVQPVGSPLSLECTVEGTSNPNLYWYRQAAGRGLQLLFYSVGIGQISSEVPQNLSASRPQDRQFILSSKKLLLSDSGFYLCAWGLYEQYFGPGTRLTVT.

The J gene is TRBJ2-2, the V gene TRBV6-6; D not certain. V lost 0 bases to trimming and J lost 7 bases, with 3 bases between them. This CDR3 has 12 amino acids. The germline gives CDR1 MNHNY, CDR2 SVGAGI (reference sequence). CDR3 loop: CASSYSGGELFF. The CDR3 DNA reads TGTGCCAGCAGTTACTCCGGCGGGGAGCTGTTTTTT.

The CDR3 sequence: CASSLSGGYTDTQYF. In nucleotides, the CDR3 is TGCGCCAGCAGTCTCTCGGGGGGGTACACAGATACGCAGTATTTT. The chain is built from TRBV10-1 and TRBJ2-3, with TRBD2 identical over 8 bases. J gave up 2 bases and V 5 bases, and 6 bases lay outside the gene matches. Germline CDR1 is WNHNN and CDR2 is SYGVQD (reference sequence). This CDR3 is 15 amino acids long.

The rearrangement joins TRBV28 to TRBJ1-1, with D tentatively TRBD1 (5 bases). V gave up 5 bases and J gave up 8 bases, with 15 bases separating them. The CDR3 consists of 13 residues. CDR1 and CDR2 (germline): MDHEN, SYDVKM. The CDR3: CASSPLGGREAFF. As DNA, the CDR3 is TGTGCCAGCAGTCCTCTGGGGGGAAGGGAAGCTTTCTTT.

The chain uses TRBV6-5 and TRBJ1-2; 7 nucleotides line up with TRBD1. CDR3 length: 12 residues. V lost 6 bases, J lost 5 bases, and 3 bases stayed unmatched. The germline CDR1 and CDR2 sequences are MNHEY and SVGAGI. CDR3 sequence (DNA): TGTGCCAGCAGGTTGACAGGGTATGGCTACACCTTC. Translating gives CASRLTGYGYTF.

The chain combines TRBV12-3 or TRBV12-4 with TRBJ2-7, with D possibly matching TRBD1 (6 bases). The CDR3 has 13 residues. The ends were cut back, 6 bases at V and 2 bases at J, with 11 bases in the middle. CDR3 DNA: TGTGCCAGCAGAAGACAGGCGACCTACGAGCAGTACTTC. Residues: CASRRQATYEQYF.

CDR3 coding DNA: TGCGCCAGCAGCCAAGAATGGAGACAGGGATACCAAGAGACCCAGTACTTC. It is translated as CASSQEWRQGYQETQYF. The J gene is TRBJ2-5, the V gene TRBV4-1; 7 positions match TRBD1. The V gene end was trimmed by 0 bases and the J gene end by 0 bases; junction bases not matched to a gene: 7. Per the germline V gene, CDR1 is MGHRA and CDR2 is YSYEKL. The CDR3 length is 17 residues.

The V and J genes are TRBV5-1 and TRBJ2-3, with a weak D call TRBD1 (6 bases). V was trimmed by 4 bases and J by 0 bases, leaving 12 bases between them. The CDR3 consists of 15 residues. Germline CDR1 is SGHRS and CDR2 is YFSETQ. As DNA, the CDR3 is TGCGCCAGCAGCCCCGGGACAACTAGCACAGATACGCAGTATTTT. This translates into CASSPGTTSTDTQYF.

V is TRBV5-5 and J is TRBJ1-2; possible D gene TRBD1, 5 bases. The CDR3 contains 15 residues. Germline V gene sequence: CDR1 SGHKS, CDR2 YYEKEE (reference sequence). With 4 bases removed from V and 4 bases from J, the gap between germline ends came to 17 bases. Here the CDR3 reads CASSSEGALSYGYTF. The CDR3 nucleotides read TGTGCCAGCAGCAGTGAAGGGGCCCTAAGCTATGGCTACACCTTC. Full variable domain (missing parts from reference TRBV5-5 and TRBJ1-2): DAGVTQSPTHLIKTRGQQVTLRCSPISGHKSVSWYQQVLGQGPQFIFQYYEKEERGRGNFPDRFSARQFPNYSSELNVNALLLGDSALYLCASSSEGALSYGYTFGSGTRLTVV.

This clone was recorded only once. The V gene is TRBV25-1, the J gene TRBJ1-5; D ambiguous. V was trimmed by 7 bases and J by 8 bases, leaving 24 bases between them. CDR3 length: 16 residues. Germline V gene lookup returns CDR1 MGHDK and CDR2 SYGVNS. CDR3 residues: CASTFGEVAEKKPQHF. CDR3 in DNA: TGTGCCAGCACGTTTGGAGAAGTCGCGGAGAAGAAGCCCCAGCATTTT.

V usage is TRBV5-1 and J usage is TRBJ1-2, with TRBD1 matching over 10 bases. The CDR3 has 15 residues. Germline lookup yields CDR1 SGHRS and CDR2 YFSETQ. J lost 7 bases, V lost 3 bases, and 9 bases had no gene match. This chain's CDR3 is CASSSWAGQGFGYTF. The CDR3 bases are TGCGCCAGCAGCTCATGGGCGGGACAGGGGTTTGGCTACACCTTC. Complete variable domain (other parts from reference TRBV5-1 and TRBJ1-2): KAGVTQTPRYLIKTRGQQVTLSCSPISGHRSVSWYQQTPGQGLQFLFEYFSETQRNKGNFPGRFSGRQFSNSRSEMNVSTLELGDSALYLCASSSWAGQGFGYTFGSGTRLTVV.

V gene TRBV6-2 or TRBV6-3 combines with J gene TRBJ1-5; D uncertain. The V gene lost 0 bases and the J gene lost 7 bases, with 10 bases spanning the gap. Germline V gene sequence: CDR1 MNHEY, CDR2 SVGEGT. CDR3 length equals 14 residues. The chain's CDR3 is CASSYSERRQPQHF. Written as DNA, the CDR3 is TGTGCCAGCAGTTACTCGGAGCGAAGACAGCCCCAGCATTTT.

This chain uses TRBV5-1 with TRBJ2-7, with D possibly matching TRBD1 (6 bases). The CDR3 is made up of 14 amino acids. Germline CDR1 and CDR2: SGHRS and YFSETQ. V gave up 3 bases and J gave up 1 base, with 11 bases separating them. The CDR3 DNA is TGCGCCAGCAGCTCTACGGACAGTTCCTACGAGCAGTACTTC. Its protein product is CASSSTDSSYEQYF.

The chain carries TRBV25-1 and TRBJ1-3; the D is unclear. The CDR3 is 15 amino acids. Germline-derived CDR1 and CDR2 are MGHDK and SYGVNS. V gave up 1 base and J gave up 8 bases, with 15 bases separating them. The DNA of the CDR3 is TGTGCCAGCAGTGAATCCCCACAGACCGGGGACACCATATATTTT. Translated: CASSESPQTGDTIYF.

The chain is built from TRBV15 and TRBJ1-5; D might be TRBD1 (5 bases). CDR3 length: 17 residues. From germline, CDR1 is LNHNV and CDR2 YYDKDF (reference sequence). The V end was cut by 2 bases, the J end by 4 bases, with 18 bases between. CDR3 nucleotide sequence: TGTGCCACCAGCAGAAAGCCAGGGTCCAGTCAGAATCAGCCCCAGCATTTT. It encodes CATSRKPGSSQNQPQHF.

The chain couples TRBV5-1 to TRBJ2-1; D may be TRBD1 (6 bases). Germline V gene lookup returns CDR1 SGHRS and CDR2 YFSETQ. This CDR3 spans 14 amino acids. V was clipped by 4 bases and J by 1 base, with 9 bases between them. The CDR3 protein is CASSAQGSYNEQFF. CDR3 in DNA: TGCGCCAGCAGCGCACAGGGTTCCTACAATGAGCAGTTCTTC. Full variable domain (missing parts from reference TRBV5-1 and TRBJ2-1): KAGVTQTPRYLIKTRGQQVTLSCSPISGHRSVSWYQQTPGQGLQFLFEYFSETQRNKGNFPGRFSGRQFSNSRSEMNVSTLELGDSALYLCASSAQGSYNEQFFGPGTRLTVL.

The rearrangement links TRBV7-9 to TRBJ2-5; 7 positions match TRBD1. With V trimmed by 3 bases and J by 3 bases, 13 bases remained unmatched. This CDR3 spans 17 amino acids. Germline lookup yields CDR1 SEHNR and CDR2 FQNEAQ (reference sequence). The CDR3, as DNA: TGTGCCAGCAGCTTTCGGGGACAGACAACAATTAAAGAGACCCAGTACTTC. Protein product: CASSFRGQTTIKETQYF.

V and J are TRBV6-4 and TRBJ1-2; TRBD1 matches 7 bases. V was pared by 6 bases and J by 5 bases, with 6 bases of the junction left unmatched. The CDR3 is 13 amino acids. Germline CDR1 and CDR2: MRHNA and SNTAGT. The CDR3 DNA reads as TGTGCCAGCAGCGATCAGGGGGGTTATGGCTACACCTTC. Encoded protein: CASSDQGGYGYTF.

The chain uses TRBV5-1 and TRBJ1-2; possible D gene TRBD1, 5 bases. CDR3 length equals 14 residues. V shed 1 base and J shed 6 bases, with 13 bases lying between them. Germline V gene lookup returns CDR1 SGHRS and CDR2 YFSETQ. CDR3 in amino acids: CASSLSRVEDGYTF. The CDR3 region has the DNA TGCGCCAGCAGCTTGAGCAGGGTTGAGGATGGCTACACCTTC. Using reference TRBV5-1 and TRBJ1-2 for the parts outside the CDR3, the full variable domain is KAGVTQTPRYLIKTRGQQVTLSCSPISGHRSVSWYQQTPGQGLQFLFEYFSETQRNKGNFPGRFSGRQFSNSRSEMNVSTLELGDSALYLCASSLSRVEDGYTFGSGTRLTVV.

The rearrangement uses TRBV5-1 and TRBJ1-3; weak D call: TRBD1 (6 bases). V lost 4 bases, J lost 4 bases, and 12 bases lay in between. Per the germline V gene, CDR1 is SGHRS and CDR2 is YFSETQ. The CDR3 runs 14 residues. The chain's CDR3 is CASSPLDRGNTIYF. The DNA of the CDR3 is TGCGCCAGCAGCCCGCTCGACAGGGGAAACACCATATATTTT.

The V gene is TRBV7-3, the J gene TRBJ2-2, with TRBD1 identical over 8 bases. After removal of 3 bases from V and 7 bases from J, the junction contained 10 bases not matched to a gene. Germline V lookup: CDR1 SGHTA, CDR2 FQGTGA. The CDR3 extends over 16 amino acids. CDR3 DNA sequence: TGTGCCAGCAGCTTCACGCAGGGGGCGCAGAACGGGGAGCTGTTTTTT. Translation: CASSFTQGAQNGELFF. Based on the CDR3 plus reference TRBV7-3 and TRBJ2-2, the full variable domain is GAGVSQTPSNKVTEKGKYVELRCDPISGHTALYWYRQSLGQGPEFLIYFQGTGAADDSGLPNDRFFAVRPEGSVSTLKIQRTERGDSAVYLCASSFTQGAQNGELFFGEGSRLTVL.

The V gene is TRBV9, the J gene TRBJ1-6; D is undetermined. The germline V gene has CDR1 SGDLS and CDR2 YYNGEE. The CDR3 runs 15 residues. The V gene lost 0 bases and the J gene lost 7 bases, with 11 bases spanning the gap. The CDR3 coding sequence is TGTGCCAGCAGCGTAGGGTACTACGGGAATTCACCCCTCCACTTT. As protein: CASSVGYYGNSPLHF.

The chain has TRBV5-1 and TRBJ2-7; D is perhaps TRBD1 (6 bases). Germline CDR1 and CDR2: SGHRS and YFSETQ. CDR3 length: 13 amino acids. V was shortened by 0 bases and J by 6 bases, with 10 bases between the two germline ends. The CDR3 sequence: CASSLVVGGEQYF. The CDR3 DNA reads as TGCGCCAGCAGCTTGGTCGTAGGGGGCGAGCAGTACTTC.

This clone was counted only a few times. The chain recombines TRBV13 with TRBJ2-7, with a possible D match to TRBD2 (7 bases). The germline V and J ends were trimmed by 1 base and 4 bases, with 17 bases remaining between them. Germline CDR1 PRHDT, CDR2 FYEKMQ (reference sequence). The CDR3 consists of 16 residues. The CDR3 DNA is TGTGCCAGCAGCTTAGCAGTAGGGGGGGCGCGGTACGAGCAGTACTTC. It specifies CASSLAVGGARYEQYF.

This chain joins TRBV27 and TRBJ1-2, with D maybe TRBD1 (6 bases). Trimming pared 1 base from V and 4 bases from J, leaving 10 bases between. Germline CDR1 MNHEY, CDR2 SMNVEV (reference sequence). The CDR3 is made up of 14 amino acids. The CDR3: CASSLFGGGYGYTF. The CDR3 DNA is TGTGCCAGCAGTTTATTTGGGGGCGGCTATGGCTACACCTTC.

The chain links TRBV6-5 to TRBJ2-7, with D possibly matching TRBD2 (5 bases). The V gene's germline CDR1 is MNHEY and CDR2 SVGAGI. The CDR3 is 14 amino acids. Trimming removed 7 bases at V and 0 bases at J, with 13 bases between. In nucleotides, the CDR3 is TGTGCCAGCACAAAAGGACTGGCCTCCTACGAGCAGTACTTC. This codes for CASTKGLASYEQYF.

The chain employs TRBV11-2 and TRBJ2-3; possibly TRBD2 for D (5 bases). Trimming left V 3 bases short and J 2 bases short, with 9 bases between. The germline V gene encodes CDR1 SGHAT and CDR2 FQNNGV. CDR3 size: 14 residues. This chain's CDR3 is CASSLRTHTDTQYF. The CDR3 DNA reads TGTGCCAGCAGCTTGAGGACTCACACAGATACGCAGTATTTT.